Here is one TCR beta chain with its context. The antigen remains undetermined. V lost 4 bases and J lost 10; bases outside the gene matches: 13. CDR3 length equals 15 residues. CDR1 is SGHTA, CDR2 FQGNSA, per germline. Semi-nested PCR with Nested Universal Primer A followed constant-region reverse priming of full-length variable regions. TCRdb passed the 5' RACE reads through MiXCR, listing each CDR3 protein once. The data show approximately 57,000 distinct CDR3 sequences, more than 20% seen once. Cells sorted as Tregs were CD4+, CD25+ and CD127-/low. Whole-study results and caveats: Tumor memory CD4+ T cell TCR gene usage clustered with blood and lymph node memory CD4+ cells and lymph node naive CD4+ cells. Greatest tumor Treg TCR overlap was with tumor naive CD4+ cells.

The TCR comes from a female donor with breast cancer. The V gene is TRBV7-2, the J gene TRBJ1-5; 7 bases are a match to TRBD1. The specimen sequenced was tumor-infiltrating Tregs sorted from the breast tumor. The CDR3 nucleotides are TGTGCCAGCAGCTCACAGTCTAGGGGGCAGGGACCCCAGCATTTT. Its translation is CASSSQSRGQGPQHF.